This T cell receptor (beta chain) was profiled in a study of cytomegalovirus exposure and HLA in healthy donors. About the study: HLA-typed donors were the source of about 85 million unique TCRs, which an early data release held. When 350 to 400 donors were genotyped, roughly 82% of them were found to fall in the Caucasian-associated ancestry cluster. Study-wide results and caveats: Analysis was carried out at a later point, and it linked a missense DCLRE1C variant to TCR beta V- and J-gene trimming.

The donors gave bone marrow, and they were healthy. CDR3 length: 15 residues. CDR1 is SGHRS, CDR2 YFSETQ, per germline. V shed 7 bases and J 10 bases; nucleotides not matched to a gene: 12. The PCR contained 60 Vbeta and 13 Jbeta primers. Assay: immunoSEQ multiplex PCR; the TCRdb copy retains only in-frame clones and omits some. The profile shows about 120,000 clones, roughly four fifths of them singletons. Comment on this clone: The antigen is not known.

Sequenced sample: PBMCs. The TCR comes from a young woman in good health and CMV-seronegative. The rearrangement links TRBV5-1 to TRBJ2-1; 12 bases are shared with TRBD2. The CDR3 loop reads CASGPRLAGASEQFF. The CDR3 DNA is TGCGCCAGCGGGCCCCGACTAGCGGGGGCGAGCGAGCAGTTCTTC. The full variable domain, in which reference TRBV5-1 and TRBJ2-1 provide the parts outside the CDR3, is KAGVTQTPRYLIKTRGQQVTLSCSPISGHRSVSWYQQTPGQGLQFLFEYFSETQRNKGNFPGRFSGRQFSNSRSEMNVSTLELGDSALYLCASGPRLAGASEQFFGPGTRLTVL.